What follows are 15 T cell receptor beta chains derived from one specimen sequenced in a study of OX40 agonist ivuxolimab in advanced cancers. Sequencing was performed with immunoSEQ multiplex PCR; in TCRdb, only in-frame clones are kept and a portion is missing. This table has under 70,000 clones, about 85% appearing once. Sequenced here: CD4+ or CD8+ T cells sorted from blood, sampled in a trial of the OX40 agonist ivuxolimab. The source of these receptors is an adult with an advanced solid tumor such as melanoma, head and neck, liver or kidney cancer.

The rearrangement joins TRBV28 to TRBJ2-5; D ambiguous. The CDR3 is made up of 11 amino acids. Germline lookup yields CDR1 MDHEN and CDR2 SYDVKM. The V and J ends lost 2 bases and 5 bases respectively, with 3 bases between them. CDR3 sequence reads: CASSLQETQYF. The CDR3 nucleotides read TGTGCCAGCAGTTTACAGGAGACCCAGTACTTC.

The chain is built from TRBV6-6 and TRBJ2-5; D may be TRBD2 (5 bases). The length of the CDR3 is 13 residues. Germline CDR1 is MNHNY and CDR2 is SVGAGI (reference sequence). The V and J ends lost 5 bases and 4 bases respectively, with 11 bases between them. This CDR3 reads CASSAAALETQYF. In DNA, the CDR3 is TGTGCCAGCAGTGCAGCGGCTCTAGAGACCCAGTACTTC.

The chain couples TRBV5-5 to TRBJ2-3, with a weak D call TRBD2 (6 bases). This CDR3 has 14 residues. V gave up 4 bases and J gave up 0 bases, with 9 bases separating them. Germline values: CDR1 SGHKS, CDR2 YYEKEE (reference sequence). The CDR3 DNA reads as TGTGCCAGCAGCCCGAGCGGGAGCACAGATACGCAGTATTTT. Protein sequence: CASSPSGSTDTQYF.

CDR3 protein: CASSRDANYGYTF. The CDR3 nucleotides are TGCGCCAGCAGCCGGGACGCTAACTATGGCTACACCTTC. This chain connects TRBV4-3 to TRBJ1-2; tentatively, D is TRBD1 (5 bases). Germline loops: CDR1 LGHNA, CDR2 YSLEER. The CDR3 consists of 13 residues. The V end lost 4 bases, the J end lost 0 bases, and 6 bases lay between the germline ends.

The J gene is TRBJ2-5, the V gene TRBV7-8, with TRBD1 as a possible D gene (5 bases). The V end was cut by 1 base, the J end by 2 bases, with 5 bases between. This CDR3 is 13 amino acids long. Germline lookup yields CDR1 SGHVS and CDR2 FQNEAQ. The CDR3 region has the DNA TGTGCCAGCAGCTTAGGACAGCAAGAGACCCAGTACTTC. Protein product: CASSLGQQETQYF.

In this sample, this clone turned up a few times. The chain links TRBV19 to TRBJ2-7, with 10 bases lining up with TRBD1. The CDR3 runs to 13 residues. V lost 10 bases and J lost 4; bases outside the gene matches: 7. Germline assignment: CDR1 LNHDA and CDR2 SQIVND (reference sequence). The CDR3 loop reads CATGQGGRYEQYF. DNA of the CDR3: TGTGCCACCGGACAGGGGGGGAGATACGAGCAGTACTTC.

This clone has only one observation. The chain carries TRBV2 and TRBJ2-3; 7 nucleotides match TRBD1. The CDR3 sequence is 15 residues long. The V gene's germline CDR1 is SNHLY and CDR2 FYNNEI. J was trimmed by 3 bases and V by 4 bases; bases with no gene match: 7. DNA of the CDR3: TGTGCCAGCAGTGCGCGCCGACAGGGAACAGATACGCAGTATTTT. Its protein is CASSARRQGTDTQYF.

V usage is TRBV23-1 and J usage is TRBJ1-5, with D possibly matching TRBD1 (6 bases). TRBV23-1 is known as an ORF, though its function is uncertain. V was clipped by 6 bases and J by 2 bases, with 14 bases between them. The length of the CDR3 is 15 residues. In nucleotides, the CDR3 is TGCGCCAGCAGGGGCTATAACAGGGGCAATCAGCCCCAGCATTTT. Translating gives CASRGYNRGNQPQHF.

The V call is TRBV7-3, the J call TRBJ2-1, with 8 bases identical to TRBD1. Per germline, CDR1 SGHTA and CDR2 FQGTGA. The junction had 12 bases not matched to a gene; V was cut back by 5 bases and J by 9 bases. This CDR3 region has 15 residues. CDR3 DNA: TGTGCCAGCAGCACACAGGGGGAGTATGTCGGTGAGCAGTTCTTC. Translating it yields CASSTQGEYVGEQFF.

The CDR3 loop is CASGIGQGRAFF. CDR3 nucleotide sequence: TGTGCTAGTGGTATAGGACAGGGTAGAGCTTTCTTT. The V gene is TRBV12-5, the J gene TRBJ1-1, with 8 bases matching TRBD1. Germline V gives CDR1 LGHNT, CDR2 FRNRAP. V lost 5 bases, J lost 10 bases, and 6 bases stayed unmatched. The CDR3 consists of 12 residues. The whole variable domain, filled in from reference TRBV12-5 and TRBJ1-1, reads DARVTQTPRHKVTEMGQEVTMRCQPILGHNTVFWYRQTMMQGLELLAYFRNRAPLDDSGMPKDRFSAEMPDATLATLKIQPSEPRDSAVYFCASGIGQGRAFFGQGTRLTVV.

V gene TRBV5-3 combines with J gene TRBJ2-5; D not resolved. TRBV5-3 is placed among ORFs of uncertain function. V was trimmed by 1 base and J by 1 base, leaving 11 bases between them. The CDR3 covers 15 residues. CDR3 DNA: TGTGCCAGAAGCTTGCCCGGACCGGTCCAAGAGACCCAGTACTTC. The encoded protein is CARSLPGPVQETQYF.

This chain uses TRBV6-6 with TRBJ1-5; D is unresolved. Trimming removed 0 bases from V and 9 bases from J, with 12 bases in between. CDR1 and CDR2 (germline): MNHNY, SVGAGI (reference sequence). The CDR3 totals 14 residues. CDR3 residues: CASSYSKEGGPQHF. CDR3 bases: TGTGCCAGCAGTTACTCGAAGGAGGGAGGGCCCCAGCATTTT.

This chain links TRBV10-3 with TRBJ1-1; weak D call: TRBD1 (6 bases). Germline CDR1 and CDR2: ENHRY and SYGVKD. This CDR3 comprises 15 residues. Trimming stripped 0 bases from V and 10 bases from J, with 18 bases between. Here the CDR3 reads CAISESPGGFVGAFF. CDR3 coding DNA: TGTGCCATCAGTGAGTCCCCTGGGGGCTTTGTGGGAGCTTTCTTT.

This clone has just one count. V is TRBV5-5 and J is TRBJ2-3, with D maybe TRBD1 (5 bases). The CDR3 has 16 amino acids. The germline V gene encodes CDR1 SGHKS and CDR2 YYEKEE (reference sequence). The ends were cut back, 4 bases at V and 5 bases at J, with 20 bases in the middle. The DNA for the CDR3 is TGTGCCAGCAGCCCGACTGGACAAGCTAGAGGAGATACGCAGTATTTT. Protein: CASSPTGQARGDTQYF.

The V and J genes are TRBV5-1 and TRBJ2-7, with a possible D match to TRBD2 (7 bases). The CDR3 runs to 14 residues. V lost 0 bases to trimming and J lost 5 bases, with 12 bases between them. The germline CDR1 and CDR2 sequences are SGHRS and YFSETQ. The CDR3 is CASSLAGGRNEQYF. The CDR3 nucleotides read TGCGCCAGCAGCTTGGCCGGGGGGCGAAACGAGCAGTACTTC.